This record covers a single T cell receptor (beta chain). The data were taken from a study of blood T cell repertoires in COVID-19. Study background: The United States, Italy and Spain were the sources of the acute and convalescent COVID-19 samples.

The CDR3 covers 12 residues. The germline CDR1 and CDR2 sequences are MDHEN and SYDVKM. V trimming: 5 bases; J trimming: 5 bases; junction bases outside the gene matches: 0. In the study's own analysis: Counts of nucleated cells, estimated from reference gene primer amplification, were obtained. The protocol was immunoSEQ multiplex PCR, while the TCRdb copy is restricted to in-frame clones and leaves out a portion. V and J calls and clone size are given by that table; D and trimming were obtained from the DNA. The profile covers 50,000 to 75,000 clones, with around 80% appearing a single time and more than 3% taken by the ten largest.

The V and J genes are TRBV28 and TRBJ1-2; 9 bases match TRBD1. Sequencing used peripheral blood. This TCR was sampled from a man between 60 and 75 years old with acute or convalescent COVID-19. This CDR3 is CASSDRGYGYTF. The CDR3 DNA reads TGTGCCAGCAGTGACAGGGGGTATGGCTACACCTTC.